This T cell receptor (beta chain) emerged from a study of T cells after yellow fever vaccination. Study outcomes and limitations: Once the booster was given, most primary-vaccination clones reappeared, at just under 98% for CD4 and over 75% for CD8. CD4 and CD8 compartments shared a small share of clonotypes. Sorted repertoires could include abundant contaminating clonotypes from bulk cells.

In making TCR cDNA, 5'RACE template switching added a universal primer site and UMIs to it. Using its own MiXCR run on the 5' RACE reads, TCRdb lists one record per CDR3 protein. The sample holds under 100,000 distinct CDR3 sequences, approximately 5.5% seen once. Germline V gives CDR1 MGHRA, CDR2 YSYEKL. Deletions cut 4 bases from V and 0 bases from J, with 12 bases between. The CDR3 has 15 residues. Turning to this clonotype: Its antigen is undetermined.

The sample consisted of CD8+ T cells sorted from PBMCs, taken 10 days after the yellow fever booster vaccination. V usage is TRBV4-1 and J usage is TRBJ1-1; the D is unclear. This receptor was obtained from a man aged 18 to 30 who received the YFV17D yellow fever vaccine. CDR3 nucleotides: TGCGCCAGCAGCCTGGGTCGAGACATGAACACTGAAGCTTTCTTT. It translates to CASSLGRDMNTEAFF.